Given below is one TCR beta chain in context. Its recognized antigen is unknown. The junction departs from the called germline gene at one end, perhaps through a read error. The time point label on this specimen signifies: pre-transplant. Unstimulated PBMCs, after thawing, were stained for CD3, CD4 and CD8 and then FACS-sorted into CD3+CD4+ and CD3+CD8+ populations. Randomization to immunosuppression withdrawal applied to every one of the 8 studied subjects. The Qiagen DNeasy Blood and Tissue Kit was used for genomic DNA isolation. The germline V gene gives CDR1 as SGHVS and CDR2 as FQNEAQ. The CDR3, cysteine through phenylalanine, is 13 amino acids long. This entry keeps only the CDR3 DNA: 39 bases, framed from base 1. The entry originates in a study of T cell clones after liver transplantation (dated by TCRdb to the late 2010s). For the wider study: The samples were obtained from ITN030ST, a randomized trial that attempted immunosuppression withdrawal within 2 years after liver transplantation. Donor-reactive T cell clones were identified by TCRbeta sequencing after a pre-transplant mixed lymphocyte reaction and then tracked in post-transplant blood. Third party-reactive TCRbeta sequences were also identified from pre-transplant MLRs to serve as an antigen-independent comparator for donor-reactive sequences. Of the eight recipients, a few were HCV-positive, while the remaining recipients had been transplanted for non-autoimmune, non-viral indications. No induction therapy was given to the subjects, and standard immunosuppression was administered until randomization at 12-24 months post-transplant. Tolerance was defined as complete withdrawal of immunosuppression for at least one year without a rise in liver enzymes beyond twice the upper limit of normal. Blood samples were collected pre-transplant, pre-randomization before withdrawal, and post-randomization after either full withdrawal or failed withdrawal. The studied cohort comprised 8 liver transplant recipients, 3 classified as tolerant and 5 as non-tolerant.

High-throughput TCRbeta CDR3 sequencing of frozen genomic DNA was performed by immunoSEQ, with PCR amplification, mapping, bias correction and internal controls included. The published analysis was carried out like this. Only productive rearrangements were retained, and each unique TCRbeta sequence was defined by its CDR3 nucleotide sequence together with its V and J gene. A sequence counted as donor-reactive only if the sequence showed at least 5-fold expansion in CFSE-low cells compared with unstimulated pre-transplant cells and had a frequency of at least 0.01%. Minimum frequency thresholds were set for each subject based on the unstimulated sample with the lowest template count, ensuring at least 90% detection power. Jensen-Shannon divergence between the top 1000 TCRbeta sequences post- versus pre-transplant served as the measure of repertoire turnover. Two-sided Fisher's exact tests were used to test for changes in how often donor-reactive sequences were detected. TCRdb limited this immuneACCESS table to in-frame rearrangements with V and J called. A share of clones is missing; checked studies link under half to unresolved V genes, and the rest is unexplained. The D gene and trimming were derived from the DNA, and the V and J assignments and clone size from that table. The sample contains nearly 55,000 clones, about 81% of them found a single time. Approximately 8% of the sample is taken by the ten largest.

General findings and caveats noted by the study authors: After accounting for repertoire turnover, donor-reactive detection was significantly reduced in 7 of 8 subjects for CD4 and 8 of 8 for CD8. Low numbers of available donor cells limited the measurable donor-reactive repertoire in two subjects. The conclusions were considered preliminary, being limited by small, heterogeneous patient numbers and non-standardized post-transplant time points. In 5 of 8 subjects, circulating donor-reactive CD4 TCRbeta sequences decreased significantly after transplant, regardless of tolerance or HCV status. Donor-reactive sequences decreased more than third party-reactive sequences, which suggests partial antigen-specific deletion that was not related to withdrawal success. Because no allograft tissue specimens were available, donor-reactive T cells may have migrated into the graft instead of being deleted.

The sequence joins TRBV7-8 to TRBJ1-2; 8 of the junction bases match TRBD1. The source was CD4+ T cells from blood, collected before liver transplant. This receptor was obtained from a human donor who received a liver transplant. The DNA sequence is as follows: TGTGCCAGCACCTTAGGACAGGGAACGGGCTACACCTTC. Translated, this gives CASTLGQGTGYTF.